This record concerns one T cell receptor (beta chain) sequence. As yet, its antigen is unknown. The source of the sample is a study of graft-versus-host responses after intestinal transplantation. As for the study in general: For two to four years after anti-thymocyte globulin induction, all recipients took tacrolimus and steroids. Study-level points and caveats: The authors found GvH clones in recipient marrow, some appearing first in ileum or blood. Circulating GvH clone levels at their peak were associated with HvG declines (early post-transplant).

The CDR3 is 17 residues long. Germline lookup yields CDR1 MGHDK and CDR2 SYGVNS. After removal of 6 bases from V and 0 bases from J, the junction contained 13 bases not matched to a gene. Using immunoSEQ multiplex PCR, the repertoire was profiled, and TCRdb retains in-frame clones only, with some absent. This sample carries about 39,000 clones, roughly 92% of them seen once, and the ten largest clones take less than 25%. This specimen was unstimulated CD8+ T cells sorted from spleen or lymph node cells, taken before transplant. The origin of this receptor is a human donor who was the organ donor for an intestinal transplant. The chain uses TRBV25-1 and TRBJ1-1; 7 bases are a match to TRBD1. CDR3 in DNA: TGTGCCAGCAGCCCCCCAGGGGGTCGAGGTATGAACACTGAAGCTTTCTTT. Translated: CASSPPGGRGMNTEAFF.